This is a list of T cell receptor beta chains from one sample in a study of cytomegalovirus exposure and HLA in healthy donors. The repertoire was sequenced with immunoSEQ multiplex PCR; TCRdb's copy has only in-frame clones and lacks some. The table includes about 110,000 clones, around 70% detected once. Specimen: PBMCs. Receptors were obtained from a man in his forties in good health and CMV-seropositive. CDR3s include the opening cysteine and the closing phenylalanine or tryptophan. The order of the fields is D gene, V gene, J gene, CDR3 DNA, CDR3 protein. D genes are given only for firm matches.

NA	TRBV9	TRBJ1-5	TGTGCCAGCAGCGTAGGATCCTATAGCAATCAGCCCCAGCATTTT	CASSVGSYSNQPQHF
NA	TRBV14	TRBJ1-2	TGTGCCAGCAGTTCAACAACAGGGCTTGCTAACTATGGCTACACCTTC	CASSSTTGLANYGYTF
TRBD1	TRBV7-6	TRBJ2-7	TGTGCCAGCAGCTTAGGGACAGGGGCAGGAGACGAGCAGTACTTC	CASSLGTGAGDEQYF
NA	TRBV5-1	TRBJ1-2	TGCGCCAGCAGCTTGGCCTGGGTCACAGGTGGTGGAGATGGCTACACCTTC	CASSLAWVTGGGDGYTF
NA	TRBV7-9	TRBJ1-1	TGTGCCAGCCGAGGCGACACTGAAGCTTTCTTT	CASRGDTEAFF
TRBD1	TRBV7-2	TRBJ2-7	TGTGCCAGCAGCTTAGTTGCAGGGGGCGACTACGAGCAGTACTTC	CASSLVAGGDYEQYF
NA	TRBV27	TRBJ1-2	TGTGCCAGCAGTCCCTCACAGGCCTATGTTAGCTATGGCTACACCTTC	CASSPSQAYVSYGYTF
NA	TRBV18	TRBJ2-7	TGTGCCAGCTTTGGCGGCGAGCAGTACTTC	CASFGGEQYF
NA	TRBV29-1	TRBJ2-5	TGCAGCGTCCTTCCCTACGACACAAATCCAGAGACCCAGTACTTC	CSVLPYDTNPETQYF
TRBD2	TRBV28	TRBJ2-7	TGTGCCAGCAGCGCCCGGACTAGCGGGAAGGGGTACGAGCAGTACTTC	CASSARTSGKGYEQYF
NA	TRBV28	TRBJ1-5	TGTGCCAGCAGTTTTTATAAGGGGGTTCAGCCCCAGCATTTT	CASSFYKGVQPQHF
NA	TRBV5-1	TRBJ1-2	TGCGCCAGCAGCTTGGAGGGCAGACAGGCGGGCTATGGCTACACCTTC	CASSLEGRQAGYGYTF
TRBD2	TRBV11-1	TRBJ2-2	TGTGCCAGCAGCTTAAATGCGGGAGTTGGTGGGGAGCTGTTTTTT	CASSLNAGVGGELFF
NA	TRBV19	TRBJ2-2	TGTGCCAGTAGTATAGGCCAGGGTGGCACCGGGGAGCTGTTTTTT	CASSIGQGGTGELFF
TRBD1	TRBV30	TRBJ1-2	TGTGCCTGGAACGGGGGACTCAGGGAAAACAGGGGGCTGGGCTATGGCTACACCTTC	CAWNGGLRENRGLGYGYTF
NA	TRBV27	TRBJ1-1	TGTGCCAGCACCCCACACCAATTGGCGGTGGCACAAGCTTTCTTT	CASTPHQLAVAQAFF
NA	TRBV9	TRBJ2-1	TGTGCCAGCAGCGTAGAGCCTAGAGGGAGTGAGCAGTTCTTC	CASSVEPRGSEQFF